What follows is one T cell receptor beta chain and its context. The antigen it recognizes is unknown. This sample was taken from a study of T cells expressing NK-cell markers (dated by TCRdb to 2019 to 2021). About the investigation overall: About 8 donors provided sorted CD3+CD56+NKG2C+, CD3+CD56+NKG2C- and CD3+CD56-NKG2C+ T-cell subsets, whose TCR beta-chain repertoires were profiled. Illumina HiSeq 2000/2500, MiSeq or NextSeq was used to sequence libraries as 2 x 150 bp reads. All eight donors whose samples were sequenced were randomly selected healthy volunteers, three of them men and five women. Of the eight sequenced donors, seven were found to be HCMV-seropositive and one was found to be HCMV-seronegative. General conclusions and limits of the study: Those dominant clonotypes were again the most abundant among CD3+CD56-NKG2C+ cells in a few donors, at about 28.3-60.1%. Whether the expanded NKG2C-expressing T cell clones were specific for HCMV antigens remained unclear. In 5 to 7 donors, the dominant CD3+CD56+NKG2C+ clonotypes ranked among the top 10 CD8+ clonotypes, making up roughly 1.0-7.0% of CD8+ T cells.

HCMV-specific IgG was detected in serum with a commercial ELISA kit to determine HCMV serostatus. Ficoll density gradient centrifugation was used to isolate peripheral blood mononuclear cells from blood. The CDR3 measures 13 amino acids from cysteine to phenylalanine. No coding sequence is recorded. The germline V gene gives CDR1 as MNHEY and CDR2 as SVGEGT. Sequenced on an Illumina HiSeq 2000. 5'RACE template switching, by which a universal primer site and unique molecular identifiers were added, was used to make TCR beta cDNA libraries. Priming for cDNA synthesis came from the TCR beta constant segment, and two successive PCR amplification steps followed. As for the authors' bioinformatics: MIGEC handled demultiplexing of the reads and grouping by UMI, while MiTCR was used to assemble and quantify clonotypes. Only TCR cDNA sequences supported by at least two reads were kept to exclude erroneous sequences. Downstream repertoire analysis used the tcR package, and clonotypes were matched across fractions by CDR3 nucleotide sequence plus V segment. VDJmatch was used to annotate antigen specificity against VDJdb, with one amino acid substitution allowed in CDR3. The reads underwent TCRdb reprocessing, giving one record for each CDR3 protein sequence and no DNA. TCRdb, rather than the study authors, made the V and J calls. The table for this sample lists 150,000 to 160,000 distinct CDR3 sequences. The ten largest make up less than 40% of the sample.

Input material: blood T cells: a sorted CD56 or NKG2C T cell subset, CD4+ or CD8+ T cells, or bulk PBMC T cells (not recorded which). The receptor was derived from a woman aged 45-59 years in good health. Donor details come from another sample of the same person, matched by shared clones. The V and J genes are TRBV6-2 or TRBV6-3 and TRBJ2-7; the D gene TCRdb calls, TRBD2, cannot be checked with no DNA. The CDR3 has the sequence CASTLAGASEQYF.